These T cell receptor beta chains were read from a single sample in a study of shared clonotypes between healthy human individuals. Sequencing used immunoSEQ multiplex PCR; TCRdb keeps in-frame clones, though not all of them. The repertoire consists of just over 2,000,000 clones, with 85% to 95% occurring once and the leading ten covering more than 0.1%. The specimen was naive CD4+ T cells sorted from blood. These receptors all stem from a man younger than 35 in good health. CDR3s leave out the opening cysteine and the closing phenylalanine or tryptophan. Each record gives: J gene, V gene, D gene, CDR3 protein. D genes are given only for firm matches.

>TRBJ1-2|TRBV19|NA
ASSITGSYGYT
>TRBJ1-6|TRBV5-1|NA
ASSLVGGSPLH
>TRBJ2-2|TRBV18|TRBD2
ASSLEGRANTGELF
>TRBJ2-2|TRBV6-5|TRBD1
ASSIDRGNTGELF
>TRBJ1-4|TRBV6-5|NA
ASSTGRATNEKLF
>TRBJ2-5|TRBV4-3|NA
ASSQETGRGETQY
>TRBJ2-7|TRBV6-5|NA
ASRAGESYL
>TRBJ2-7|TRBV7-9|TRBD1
ASDSGTVYEQY
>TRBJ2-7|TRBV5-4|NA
ASSLPGLVGQY
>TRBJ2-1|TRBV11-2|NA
ASSLRWGSYNEQF
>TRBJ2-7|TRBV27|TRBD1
ASSLGQGLVPYEQY
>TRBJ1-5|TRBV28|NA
ASSLQGLWEPQH
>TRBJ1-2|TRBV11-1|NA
ASSLGQKYGYT
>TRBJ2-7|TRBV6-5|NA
ASSYGTGFYEQY
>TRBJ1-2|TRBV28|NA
ASSQIKGSGYGYT
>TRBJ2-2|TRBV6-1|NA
ASKLIPAGTGELF
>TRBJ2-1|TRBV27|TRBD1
ASSLRQGPPF